The rows below give T cell receptor beta chains drawn from one sample of a study of shared clonotypes between healthy human individuals. Clones were read by immunoSEQ multiplex PCR, and TCRdb kept only the in-frame ones, dropping some. The table shows 1.6 million or so clones, with approximately 97% occurring only once. Input material: naive CD4+ T cells sorted from blood. The receptors stem from a man under 40 in good health. The CDR3 runs from the conserved cysteine through the conserved F or W. A D gene is named only where the DNA matches it firmly. Some rows mark clone size as missing; the rest say once, few, many or name a class of expanded clone.

d_call j_call cdr3_length v_call clone_size cdr3_nt cdr3_aa
NA TRBJ2-1 15 TRBV7-6 NA TGTGCCAGCAGCTCGAGGAGGGGGGAGAGGAATGAGCAGTTCTTC CASSSRRGERNEQFF
TRBD1 TRBJ2-7 12 TRBV29-1 once TGCAGCGCCGAAGACAGGGCCTACGAGCAGTACTTC CSAEDRAYEQYF
TRBD2 TRBJ2-1 15 TRBV5-1 NA TGCGCCAGCACCCAGCGGGAGGGGGGGTACAATGAGCAGTTCTTC CASTQREGGYNEQFF
TRBD2 TRBJ2-1 16 TRBV5-1 NA TGCGCCAGCAGCCTTACTAGCGCGAGCTCCTACAATGAGCAGTTCTTC CASSLTSASSYNEQFF
TRBD2 TRBJ2-2 15 TRBV25-1 NA TGTGCCAGCAGCCCTAGCGGGAGTTACACCGGGGAGCTGTTTTTT CASSPSGSYTGELFF
TRBD2 TRBJ2-7 15 TRBV27 NA TGTGCCAGCAGTTTGGGACTAGCGGCCACCTACGAGCAGTACTTC CASSLGLAATYEQYF
NA TRBJ2-7 13 TRBV14 NA TGTGCCAGCAGTGGGGCTAGGGTAGGCGAGCAGTACTTC CASSGARVGEQYF
NA TRBJ2-4 12 TRBV6-1 NA TGTGCCAGCAGTGAAATTCCTACTGGGAAGTACTTC CASSEIPTGKYF
TRBD1 TRBJ2-7 15 TRBV28 once TGTGCCAGCAGTCAATCGACAGGGACCGTCTACGAGCAGTACTTC CASSQSTGTVYEQYF
TRBD1 TRBJ2-4 19 TRBV5-1 NA TGCGCCAGCAGCTTGGTACCGCCGGGACAGGGGATGGTCAAAAACATTCAGTACTTC CASSLVPPGQGMVKNIQYF
NA TRBJ1-4 15 TRBV7-9 NA TGTGCCAGCAGCCCCCGTGCGGAAATGAATGAAAAACTGTTTTTT CASSPRAEMNEKLFF
TRBD1 TRBJ2-5 15 TRBV25-1 NA TGTGCCAGCAGTGATATTCGAGGGGGCTGGGAGACCCAGTACTTC CASSDIRGGWETQYF
NA TRBJ2-7 15 TRBV27 NA TGTGCCAGCAGTTCTTACGGGGAGGATACCTACGAGCAGTACTTC CASSSYGEDTYEQYF
NA TRBJ2-2 14 TRBV29-1 NA TGCAGCGTCTTAGGACGGCTAAACACCGGGGAGCTGTTTTTT CSVLGRLNTGELFF
TRBD2 TRBJ2-7 13 TRBV10-2 NA TGCGCCAGCGGGGGAGGGAGCAGTTACGAGCAGTACTTC CASGGGSSYEQYF
NA TRBJ2-5 14 TRBV7-6 NA TGTGCCAGCAGCTTAGAAGGGGCTGAGGGGACCCAGTACTTC CASSLEGAEGTQYF
NA TRBJ2-7 14 TRBV19 NA TGTGCCAGTAGTATTGGGGACGAGAGGTACGAGCAGTACTTC CASSIGDERYEQYF
NA TRBJ1-1 15 TRBV7-8 NA TGTGCCAGCAGCTTTGCGACCCGCATGAACACTGAAGCTTTCTTT CASSFATRMNTEAFF
NA TRBJ2-7 13 TRBV5-1 NA TGCGCCAGCAGCGGGCAGGACACCAACGAGCAGTACTTC CASSGQDTNEQYF
NA TRBJ2-2 14 TRBV11-2 NA TGTGCCAGCAGCTCCCAAGGAGACACCGGGGAGCTGTTTTTT CASSSQGDTGELFF
TRBD1 TRBJ2-1 13 TRBV5-4 NA TGTGCCAGCAGTCCGACAGGGCTGGGTGAGCAGTTCTTC CASSPTGLGEQFF
NA TRBJ2-1 13 TRBV7-6 NA TGTGCCAGCAGCTTAGCGGCAGCGAATGAGCAGTTCTTC CASSLAAANEQFF
NA TRBJ2-1 14 TRBV4-3 NA TGCGCCAGCAGCCAGGACCGATCCTACAATGAGCAGTTCTTC CASSQDRSYNEQFF
NA TRBJ2-5 12 TRBV7-9 NA TGTGCCAGCAGCTTAGCCAGAGAGACCCAGTACTTC CASSLARETQYF
NA TRBJ1-1 14 TRBV28 NA TGTGCCAGCAGTTTTGTAGGGGCCCCCGCTGAAGCTTTCTTT CASSFVGAPAEAFF
NA TRBJ1-4 15 TRBV9 NA TGTGCCAGCAGCAGGCTCGTCGGGGCTAATGAAAAACTGTTTTTT CASSRLVGANEKLFF
NA TRBJ2-7 17 TRBV21-1 NA TGTGCCAGCAGAGACACTACTCCGGGACTAGTCGGCTACGAGCAGTACTTC CASRDTTPGLVGYEQYF
TRBD2 TRBJ2-3 16 TRBV4-3 NA TGCGCCAGCAGCCACAGACTGGCGGGGGAGCTGGATACGCAGTATTTT CASSHRLAGELDTQYF
NA TRBJ2-7 15 TRBV6-5 NA TGTGCCAGCAGTCCTAGGCGAGTGGGAGCCTACGAGCAGTACTTC CASSPRRVGAYEQYF
NA TRBJ1-4 15 TRBV5-1 NA TGCGCCAGCAGCTCCAACACTGCAACTAATGAAAAACTGTTTTTT CASSSNTATNEKLFF
TRBD2 TRBJ2-3 16 TRBV11-2 NA TGTGCCAGCAGCCCGGAGCGGCTAGCGGGAGGGGATACGCAGTATTTT CASSPERLAGGDTQYF
NA TRBJ2-1 16 TRBV9 once TGTGCCAGCACCCCCGGGGGACCCCTTCGGCACAATGAGCAGTTCTTC CASTPGGPLRHNEQFF
NA TRBJ1-3 11 TRBV20-1 NA TGCAGTGCTAGAGCGGTCAACACCATATATTTT CSARAVNTIYF
NA TRBJ1-1 13 TRBV29-1 NA TGCAGCGTTTCCCCTTTGTCCGGCACTGAAGCTTTCTTT CSVSPLSGTEAFF
NA TRBJ1-2 14 TRBV6-6 NA TGTGCCAGCAGCTCCCTCGGGGGGAAGAATGGCTACACCTTC CASSSLGGKNGYTF
TRBD1 TRBJ2-3 15 TRBV5-4 NA TGTGCCAGCAGCCCCCGGGACAGGGACTCAGATACGCAGTATTTT CASSPRDRDSDTQYF
TRBD2 TRBJ2-7 16 TRBV15 NA TGTGCCACCAGCAGAGATCGGGCGGGAGGGCACGACGAGCAGTACTTC CATSRDRAGGHDEQYF
NA TRBJ2-2 18 TRBV19 NA TGTGCCAGTAGCCCATTCTTTGGTAGCCAGACGAACACCGGGGAGCTGTTTTTT CASSPFFGSQTNTGELFF
TRBD2 TRBJ2-2 15 TRBV7-7 NA TGTGCCAGCAGCCTGGGACTAGCGGGAACCGGGGAGCTGTTTTTT CASSLGLAGTGELFF
NA TRBJ1-1 14 TRBV2 NA TGTGCCAGCAGAACACCGACAGGAACCAATGAAGCTTTCTTT CASRTPTGTNEAFF
NA TRBJ2-3 13 TRBV11-3 NA TGTGCCAGCAGCCCCAGGGTGGCAGATACGCAGTATTTT CASSPRVADTQYF
TRBD2 TRBJ2-5 15 TRBV5-1 once TGCGCCAGCAGCCGATCAGCGGGGGCGGGTGAGACCCAGTACTTC CASSRSAGAGETQYF
NA TRBJ2-3 16 TRBV19 NA TGTGCCAGTAGCACCCTCCATATTTCTAGCACAGATACGCAGTATTTT CASSTLHISSTDTQYF
NA TRBJ2-1 14 TRBV5-1 NA TGCGCCAGCACGCCGGGTTTAAACTACAATGAGCAGTTCTTC CASTPGLNYNEQFF
TRBD2 TRBJ2-1 13 TRBV11-3 NA TGTGCCAGCAGCTTAGCGGGGGGCAATGAGCAGTTCTTC CASSLAGGNEQFF
NA TRBJ2-7 15 TRBV19 NA TGTGCCAGTAGTATGAGGACAGCGAAACCCTACGAGCAGTACTTC CASSMRTAKPYEQYF
TRBD2 TRBJ2-4 17 TRBV7-2 NA TGTGCCAGCAGCCCCGTCGGGGCGGGAGGTGCCAAAAACATTCAGTACTTC CASSPVGAGGAKNIQYF
NA TRBJ1-5 16 TRBV27 NA TGTGCCAGCAGTTTATTAAGTGGGGGGGATTATCAGCCCCAGCATTTT CASSLLSGGDYQPQHF
NA TRBJ2-3 15 TRBV5-6 NA TGTGCCAGCAGCTTAGGCGGGTACCACACAGATACGCAGTATTTT CASSLGGYHTDTQYF